This T cell receptor (beta chain) is from a study of blood T cells in healthy people across ages (dated by TCRdb to between 2015 and 2016). Looking at the study overall: Template switching captured roughly one uniquely barcoded TCR beta cDNA molecule per two T cells in model experiments. The donors were divided into four age groups: young (average around 15 years), middle-aged (around 37), aged (around 59) and long-lived (roughly 82). Two additional independent replicas of 1 million unique cDNA reads from the same blood draw were analyzed for two donors (one aged 18 to 29 and one aged 80 or older). Using deep sequencing normalized with unique cDNA molecular identifiers, the study measured how TCR beta repertoire diversity changes with age.

Including the terminal cysteine and phenylalanine, the CDR3 comprises 16 residues. The only DNA kept is the CDR3, 48 bases in frame from the first base. The germline V gene encodes CDR1 SGHDN and CDR2 FVKESK. General findings and caveats noted by the study authors: Bulk unsorted PBMC profiling prevented conclusive comparison of naive and antigen-experienced compartments. Because donor CMV infection status was unknown, age-related changes in expanded clonotypes were potentially confounded. Observed TCR beta diversity per million T cells fell roughly linearly with age, and a significant reduction was already apparent by age roughly 40. The percentage of naive T cells measured by flow cytometry correlated strongly with observed TCR beta diversity. Estimates of total diversity based on one million sequenced T cells were regarded as lower bounds and as underestimates. The long-lived group showed more naive CD4+ T cells, fewer expanded clones and increased TCR diversity than the aged group, suggesting age selection.

This clonotype appeared a single time. Its antigen remains unidentified. At one end the junction does not follow the germline gene, possibly because of a read error. The receptor library was made with 5' RACE. Sequenced on an Illumina HiSeq 2500. The second PCR ran for roughly 7 to 11 cycles and used a J-beta primer mix along with a sample-barcoded 5' primer. A template-switch 5' adaptor carrying 12 random nucleotides introduced a unique molecular identifier onto each TCR beta cDNA molecule. Each sample yielded at least 2.5 million CDR3-containing paired-end reads. All of the RNA was converted into first-strand cDNA using the Mint cDNA synthesis kit, with a TRBC-specific oligonucleotide serving as the primer. All cDNA was treated with uracil-DNA glycosylase and then went through a first 18-cycle PCR with the universal primers M1SS and BC2_uni_R. On the authors' methods: For normalization, 1 million high-quality reads were randomly selected from each sample, with every read carrying a distinct molecular identifier. Reads sharing molecular identifiers were discarded rather than binned into consensus sequences. MiTCR, set to a Q25 quality threshold and the strictest error-elimination algorithm, was used for CDR3 identification, clonotype clustering and error correction. A nonparametric unseen species model using Euler transformation provided a lower-bound estimate of total TCR beta diversity. TCRdb itself trimmed the public reads at Q25 with fastp, ran MiXCR and retained productive beta chains. Rows matching on CDR3 protein sequence are summarized as one entry with the most common DNA and genes. These V and J calls derive from TCRdb rather than the authors' analysis. The sample yields around 800,000 distinct CDR3 sequences; roughly 25% were counted once. The ten top clones hold about 3% of the sample.

The donors were roughly 40 Caucasian individuals from Russia, aged roughly 6 to 90 years, who were systemically healthy. Each donor gave about 9.7 milliliters of peripheral blood, drawn into EDTA-treated Vacutainer tubes. PBMCs were isolated by Ficoll-Paque density-gradient centrifugation, with at least 6.5 million obtained per sample. Total RNA was extracted from PBMCs with Trizol reagent, with at least 6 micrograms obtained per sample. For every donor, flow cytometry on a PBMC aliquot measured the percentage of naive CD45RAhigh/CD27high T cells. These data are also associated with another study on T cells of mothers and their children. The second study reports: Nine systemically healthy Caucasian individuals, comprising three mothers and their six children, were included as donors. cDNA synthesis consumed the entire amount of extracted RNA, loaded at roughly 1.5 ug RNA in each 15 ul reaction. Sample barcodes and 2-4 random nucleotides were added via the M1S primer in the second PCR. Over 8 million TCR beta CDR3 reads were obtained for each mother, and 3 million to 3.5 million reads were obtained for each child. Thymic selection similarly shapes TCR recombination output in related and unrelated pairs, with minor effect from inherited differences. Normalized repertoire overlap was always found to be slightly, but never significantly, higher in related mother-child pairs than in unrelated mother-child pairs. No persistent microchimeric T cell clones were detected, at a sensitivity of roughly 96 clones per million clonotypes. The study used deep NGS to compare TCR beta repertoires of mothers and children, seeking features distinguishing related mother-child pairs from unrelated individuals. The mean age was roughly 44 +/- 4 years for the mothers and around 10 +/- 4 years for the children. After adapter ligation with NEBNext reagents, the libraries were sequenced on Illumina HiSeq 2000 with 100+100 nt paired-end reads. To prevent cross-contamination, the mother and child libraries were prepared a month apart and were sequenced in separate runs. Each donor had between roughly 450,000 and 2,300,000 distinct TCR beta clonotypes identified. Naive TCR beta clonotypes were estimated from low-frequency clonotypes matched to each donor's FACS-determined naive share, without sorting.

The V and J segments used are TRBV14 and TRBJ2-5, with 9 junctional bases fitting TRBD2. Sequencing was done on a sample of blood. The clonotype was recovered from a boy between 10 and 17 years old in good health. The DNA sequence is TGTGCCAGCAGCCAAGATTGGGCTAGCGGGGTCCTTAGGCGGTTCTTC. It encodes CASSQDWASGVLRRFF.